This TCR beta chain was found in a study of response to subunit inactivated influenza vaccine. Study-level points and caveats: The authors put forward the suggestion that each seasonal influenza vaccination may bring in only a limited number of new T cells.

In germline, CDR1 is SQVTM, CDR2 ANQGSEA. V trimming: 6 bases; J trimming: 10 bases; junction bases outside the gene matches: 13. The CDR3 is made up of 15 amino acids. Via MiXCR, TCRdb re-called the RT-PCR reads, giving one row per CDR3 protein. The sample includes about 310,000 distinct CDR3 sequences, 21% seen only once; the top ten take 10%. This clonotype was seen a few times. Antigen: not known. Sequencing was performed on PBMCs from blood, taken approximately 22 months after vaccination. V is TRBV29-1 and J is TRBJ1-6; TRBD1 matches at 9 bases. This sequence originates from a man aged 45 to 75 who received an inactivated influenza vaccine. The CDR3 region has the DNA TGCAGCGTGGCAGAGGGACAGGGCCTGGGATCACCCCTCCACTTT. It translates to CSVAEGQGLGSPLHF. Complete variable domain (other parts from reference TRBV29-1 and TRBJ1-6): SAVISQKPSRDICQRGTSLTIQCQVDSQVTMMFWYRQQPGQSLTLIATANQGSEATYESGFVIDKFPISRPNLTFSTLTVSNMSPEDSSIYLCSVAEGQGLGSPLHFGNGTRLTVT.